The clone carrying this T cell receptor beta chain showed up just a few times. The antigen is not known. Germline CDR1 MNHEY, CDR2 SVGAGI. The V and J ends lost 0 bases and 8 bases respectively, with 13 bases between them. This CDR3 spans 14 amino acids. These data come from a study of blood T cells in healthy people across ages. Regarding the study as a whole: It was held that diversity estimates obtained from one million T cells represented underestimates.

A sample-barcoded 5' primer and a J-beta primer mix were used in a second PCR of about 7 to 11 cycles. TCRdb used MiXCR to reprocess the 5' RACE reads, holding one entry per CDR3 protein. This sample carries 1,800,000 or so distinct CDR3 sequences, roughly 43% of them seen once, and the ten largest clones take about 21%. The TCR originated in a human donor in good health. Sequencing was done on a sample of blood. The chain couples TRBV6-5 to TRBJ1-2; D gene ambiguous. The CDR3 is CASSYSISLRGYTF. The CDR3 nucleotides are TGTGCCAGCAGTTACTCGATAAGTTTACGCGGCTACACCTTC.